This T cell receptor beta chain derives from a study of T cell repertoires in cytomegalovirus infection. CDR3 size: 14 residues. Losses at the gene ends were 0 bases for V and 9 bases for J; bases not matched to a gene: 1. CDR1 and CDR2 (germline): SGHTA, FQGTGA. TCRdb re-called the reads with MiXCR, one entry per CDR3 protein. The table shows some 220,000 distinct CDR3 sequences, with 6.5% occurring only once. This clonotype was recorded many times. V is TRBV7-3 and J is TRBJ2-1; 11 bases map to TRBD2. What was sequenced was PBMCs. This clonotype was obtained from a human donor in good health (CMV status not recorded). Some clones in this sample may be carry-over from other donors' samples. The CDR3 DNA sequence: TGTGCCAGCAGCTTAACTAGCGGGGGGGGTGAGCAGTTCTTC. Translating gives CASSLTSGGGEQFF.